The present T cell receptor beta chain was sequenced within a study of Graves' ophthalmopathy and Graves' hyperthyroidism. Overall study: Pretreatment peripheral blood was obtained at initial diagnosis.

V was shortened by 6 bases and J by 2 bases, with 16 bases between the two germline ends. The CDR3 contains 15 residues. Germline V gives CDR1 PRHDT, CDR2 FYEKMQ (reference sequence). Around 10 ml of fresh blood yielded the PBMCs by density gradient. Investigators amplified TCR beta CDR3 regions from RNA transcripts. Second-round multiplex PCR came after a first-round RT-PCR that employed HTBI primers. TCRdb re-called the multiplex PCR reads through MiXCR, storing one row per CDR3 protein. The sample records fewer than 70,000 distinct CDR3 sequences, less than 65% being singletons. Sample: peripheral blood. The sequence derives from an adult woman with Graves' ophthalmopathy. The J gene is TRBJ1-2, the V gene TRBV13; D perhaps matches TRBD1 (6 bases). This CDR3 is CASSLMDRSNYGYTF. CDR3 DNA sequence: TGTGCCAGCAGTTTGATGGACAGATCGAACTATGGCTACACCTTC.